This T cell receptor (beta chain) was observed in a study of shared clonotypes between healthy human individuals. Here immunoSEQ multiplex PCR was the method, and the copy in TCRdb shows in-frame clones only, minus some. The sample lists over a million clones, 97% to 99% occurring once. In germline, CDR1 is PRHDT, CDR2 FYEKMQ (reference sequence). This CDR3 is 16 amino acids long. Losses at the gene ends were 5 bases for V and 4 bases for J; bases not matched to a gene: 9. The sequence was collected from a young man in good health. Sequenced: naive CD4+ T cells sorted from blood. Sample subset: CD45RA+ positively selected. The chain carries TRBV13 and TRBJ2-3; 10 nucleotides line up with TRBD2. The CDR3 loop reads CASSLKAGGIADTQYF. The CDR3 DNA follows: TGTGCCAGCAGCCTCAAAGCGGGAGGGATCGCAGATACGCAGTATTTT.